This T cell receptor (beta chain) originates from a study of CD8+ T cells in alopecia areata (dated by TCRdb to about 2018). Concerning the study at large: The treated patients, all with moderate-to-severe alopecia areata, were enrolled in an open-label pilot trial of oral tofacitinib given at 5 to 10 mg twice daily. Patients stayed on tofacitinib for 6 to 18 months and then had 6 months of follow-up off drug so that delayed response and recurrence could be assessed. The SALT score, which quantifies the percentage of affected scalp surface area, was used to measure disease severity in treated patients. The study used high-throughput TCRbeta sequencing to examine T cell clonal expansion in alopecia areata, in both the C3H/HeJ mouse model and human patients. In humans, TCRbeta sequencing was performed on scalp tissue and on sorted CD4+ and CD8+ peripheral blood T cells from healthy controls and from patients with patchy or totalis/universalis alopecia areata. Tofacitinib-treated patients had biopsies at baseline and at 4 and 24 weeks of treatment, with a later scalp biopsy in several patients. Scalp clonality was compared among normal scalp (n=4), patchy alopecia areata scalp (n=8), and alopecia totalis/universalis scalp (n=8). RNA was extracted with the PAXgene miRNA kit for fixed scalp, the miRNeasy kit for PBMCs, and the RNeasy kit for mouse skin. TCRbeta CDR3 regions were amplified by immunoSEQ multiplex PCR with 35 Vbeta forward and 13 Jbeta reverse primers.

The sample's time point, from its label and the paper: 24 weeks on oral tofacitinib. Explained via the paper, the treatment or condition label denotes: oral pan-JAK inhibitor, 5-10 mg twice daily. From alopecia areata patients, peripheral blood was collected along with lesional scalp punch biopsies. PBMCs were isolated by density centrifugation and stained for CD3, CD4 and CD8, and CD4+ and CD8+ T cells were sorted on a FACSAria. V loses 4 bases at its end and J loses 3 bases; junction bases beyond the gene matches: 3. There are 14 amino acids in the CDR3, from cysteine to phenylalanine inclusive. Here the CDR3 DNA is all that survives: 42 bases in frame from base 1. The germline V gene supplies CDR1 SQVTM and CDR2 ANQGSEA. To prepare the library, the immunoSEQ multiplex PCR assay was applied. For TCR sequencing, RNA was extracted from every sample and reverse transcribed into cDNA to serve as template. SuperScript III was used to make first-strand cDNA, primed with a 2:1 mix of oligo-dT and random hexamers. A synthetic immune receptor repertoire was used to gauge amplification bias, and whatever bias remained was removed computationally. For the original study's pipeline: Raw reads were preprocessed to remove errors, and CDR3 was defined according to IMGT conventions as the region from the conserved cysteine to phenylalanine. To get clonality, Shannon entropy was normalized by log2 of the number of productive unique TCRs and the result was subtracted from 1. Scalp TCRbeta sequences were cross-referenced with sorted blood CD4 and CD8 repertoires so that the CD4 or CD8 identity of scalp clones could be inferred. The table comes from immuneACCESS by way of TCRdb, which keeps in-frame sequences with V and J called. Part of the clones is missing from these tables; in studies checked, under half for an unresolved V gene and the rest for unknown reasons. D and trimming come from the DNA, and the V and J calls and clone size come from that table. This sample holds 80,000 or so clones; around 67% were observed only once. Jointly, the top ten make up about 25% of the sample.

In regard to this clone: Its antigen is still unknown. Qualities for individual bases were not recorded, and no much larger clone is one base off.

What the study reported, not specific to this receptor: Compared with normal scalp, lesional scalp had higher clonality and more expanded CD8+ clones, particularly in alopecia totalis/universalis, a pattern that suggests antigenic drive. Scalp TCR repertoire analysis is complicated because resident alphabeta T cells in normal human skin are also sequenced, whereas mouse skin is dominated by gammadelta T cells. Compared with mice, TCR sequences shared between patients were less clear, possibly partly because of HLA diversity across the patient population. Many expanded lesional clones were found to persist in scalp and blood during tofacitinib treatment, and relapse after treatment cessation may be partly explained by this persistence. The treated cohort was small, with a single nonresponder, so links between baseline CD8+ expansion and response need larger studies. Tofacitinib significantly lowered scalp clonality and the number of expanded CD8+ clones among the top 100 scalp clones.

Sequencing was performed on CD8+ T cells sorted from blood, taken at week 24, from a patient treated with tofacitinib. The rearranged chain carries TRBV29-1 and TRBJ2-7, with 13 bases aligning to TRBD2. This sequence originates from a human donor with alopecia areata. This receptor carries the CDR3 CSVGRTSGSYEQYF. In nucleotides, the sequence is TGCAGCGTTGGGCGGACTAGCGGGAGCTACGAGCAGTACTTC.